This TCR beta chain was recorded in a study of low-dose radiotherapy and immunotherapy resistance in tumors. Germline CDR1 is LNHNV and CDR2 is YYDKDF (reference sequence). Trimming took 0 bases from V and 4 from J, leaving 8 bases between them. The CDR3 has 14 residues. In this sample, this clonotype turned up a few times. TRAV- and TRBV-specific primers, spanning alpha and beta chains, primed first-strand cDNA. TCR amplification involved 20 PCR cycles with a constant-region primer and V-primer adapter. TCRdb fed the reads into MiXCR, producing one record per CDR3 protein. The sample lists 14,000 to 15,000 distinct CDR3 sequences; roughly half were seen once.

The TCR originated in a human donor with advanced metastatic prostate, ovarian, gallbladder or colorectal cancer (not recorded which). This table probably holds off-target reads from a library built for another chain. J is TRBJ2-3 and V is TRBV15; D not resolved. Here the CDR3 DNA reads TGTGCCACCAGCAGAGATCTAAGGGCAGATACGCAGTATTTT. Translated, it gives CATSRDLRADTQYF.